This TCR beta chain originates from a study of T-cell memory formation after mild COVID-19. The overall study: TCR clusters were mostly confined to one donor each. Overall study findings and caveats: Largely, contracting CD4+ clones fell within CM and EM, and contracting CD8+ clones within EMRA. From day 15 to 85, contracting clones were balanced between CD4 and CD8, whereas later expanders leaned toward CD4+.

One entry per CDR3 protein, called by TCRdb with MiXCR from the 5' RACE reads. The sample lists fewer than 50,000 distinct CDR3 sequences; approximately 9.7% were seen once. Remarks on this clonotype: Its target is unknown.

The CDR3 is made up of 15 amino acids. CDR1 and CDR2 (germline): KGHDR, SFDVKD. V shed 0 bases, J shed 4 bases, and the junction held 4 bases outside the gene matches. The sample was PBMCs or a T cell subset sorted from them (not recorded which). The source of this sequence is an adult woman who had mild COVID-19 (a few samples of this study predate the infection). Cell type and time point are not known. The chain joins TRBV24-1 to TRBJ1-2, with 7 bases fitting TRBD1. The CDR3 region has the DNA TGTGCCACCAGTGATTTGAGGGGGCCTGGCTATGGCTACACCTTC. The encoded protein is CATSDLRGPGYGYTF.